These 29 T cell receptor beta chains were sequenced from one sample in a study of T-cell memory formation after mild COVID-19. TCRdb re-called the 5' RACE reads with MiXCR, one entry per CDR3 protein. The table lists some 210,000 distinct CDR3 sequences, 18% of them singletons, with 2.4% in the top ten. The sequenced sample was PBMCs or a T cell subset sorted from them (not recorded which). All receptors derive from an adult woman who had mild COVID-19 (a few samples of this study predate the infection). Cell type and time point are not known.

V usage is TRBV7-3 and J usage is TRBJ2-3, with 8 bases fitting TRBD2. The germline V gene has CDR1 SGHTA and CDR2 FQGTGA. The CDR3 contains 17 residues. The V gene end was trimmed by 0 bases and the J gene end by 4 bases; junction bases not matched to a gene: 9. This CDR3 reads CASSLTASGSGPDTQYF. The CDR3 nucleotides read TGTGCCAGCAGCTTAACAGCGAGCGGGAGTGGGCCAGATACGCAGTATTTT.

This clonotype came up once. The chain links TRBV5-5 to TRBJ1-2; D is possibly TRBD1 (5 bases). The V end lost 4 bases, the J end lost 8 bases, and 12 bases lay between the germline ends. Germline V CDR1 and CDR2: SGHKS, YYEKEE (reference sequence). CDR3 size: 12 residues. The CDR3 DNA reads TGTGCCAGCAGCATCTCAGGGAGCGGCTACACCTTC. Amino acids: CASSISGSGYTF.

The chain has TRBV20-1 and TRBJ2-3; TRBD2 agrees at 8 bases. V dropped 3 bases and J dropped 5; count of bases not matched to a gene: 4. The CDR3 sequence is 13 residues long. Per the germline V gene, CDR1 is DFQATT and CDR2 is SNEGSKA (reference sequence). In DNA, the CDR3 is TGCAGTGCTAGCGGGAGGGCCGGAGATACGCAGTATTTT. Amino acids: CSASGRAGDTQYF.

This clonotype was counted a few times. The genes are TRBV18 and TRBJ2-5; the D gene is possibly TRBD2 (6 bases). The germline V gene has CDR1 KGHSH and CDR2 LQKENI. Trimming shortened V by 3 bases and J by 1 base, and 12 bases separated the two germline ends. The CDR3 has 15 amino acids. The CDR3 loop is CASSPPGLLQETQYF. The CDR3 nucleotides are TGTGCCAGCTCACCCCCGGGACTCCTCCAAGAGACCCAGTACTTC. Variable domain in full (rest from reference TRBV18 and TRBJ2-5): NAGVMQNPRHLVRRRGQEARLRCSPMKGHSHVYWYRQLPEEGLKFMVYLQKENIIDESGMPKERFSAEFPKEGPSILRIQQVVRGDSAAYFCASSPPGLLQETQYFGPGTRLLVL.

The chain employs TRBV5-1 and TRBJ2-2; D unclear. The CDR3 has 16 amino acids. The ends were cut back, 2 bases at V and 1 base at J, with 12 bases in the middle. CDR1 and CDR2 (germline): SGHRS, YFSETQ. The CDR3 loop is CASSFRAGRNTGELFF. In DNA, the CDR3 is TGCGCCAGCAGCTTCCGGGCAGGAAGGAACACCGGGGAGCTGTTTTTT.

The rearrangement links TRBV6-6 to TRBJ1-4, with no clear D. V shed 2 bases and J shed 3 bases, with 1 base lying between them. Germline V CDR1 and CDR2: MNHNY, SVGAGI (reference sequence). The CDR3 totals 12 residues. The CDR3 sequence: CASSYPNEKLFF. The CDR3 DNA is TGTGCCAGCAGTTACCCTAATGAAAAACTGTTTTTT.

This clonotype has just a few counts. The CDR3 coding sequence is TGTGCCAGCAGCCAAGCAGATAACTATGGCTACACCTTC. Translated: CASSQADNYGYTF. This chain links TRBV3-1 with TRBJ1-2; D ambiguous. This CDR3 comprises 13 residues. Trimming left V 1 base short and J 1 base short, with 4 bases between. Per germline, CDR1 LGHDT and CDR2 YNNKEL (reference sequence).

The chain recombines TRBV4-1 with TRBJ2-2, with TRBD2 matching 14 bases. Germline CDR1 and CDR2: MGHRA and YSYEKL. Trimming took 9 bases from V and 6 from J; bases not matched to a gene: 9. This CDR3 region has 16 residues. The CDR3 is CARTGLAGARAGELFF. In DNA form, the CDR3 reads TGCGCCAGAACGGGACTAGCGGGGGCCAGAGCCGGGGAGCTGTTTTTT.

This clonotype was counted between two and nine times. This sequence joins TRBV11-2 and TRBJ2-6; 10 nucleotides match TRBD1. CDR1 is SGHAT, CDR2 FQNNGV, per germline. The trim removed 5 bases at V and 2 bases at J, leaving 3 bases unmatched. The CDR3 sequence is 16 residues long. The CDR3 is CASSMTGGTGANVLTF. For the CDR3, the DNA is TGTGCCAGCAGCATGACAGGGGGCACTGGGGCCAACGTCCTGACTTTC.

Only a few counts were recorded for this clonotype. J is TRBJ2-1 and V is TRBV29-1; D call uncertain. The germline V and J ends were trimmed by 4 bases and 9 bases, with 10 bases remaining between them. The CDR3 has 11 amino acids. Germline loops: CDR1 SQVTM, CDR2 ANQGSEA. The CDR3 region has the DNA TGCAGCGTTGGACTCGCACGTGAGCAGTTCTTC. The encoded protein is CSVGLAREQFF.

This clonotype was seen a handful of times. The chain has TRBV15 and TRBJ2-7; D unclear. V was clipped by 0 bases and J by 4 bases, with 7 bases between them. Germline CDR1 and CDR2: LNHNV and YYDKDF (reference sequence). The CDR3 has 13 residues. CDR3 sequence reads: CATSRETEYEQYF. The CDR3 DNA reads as TGTGCCACCAGCAGAGAAACCGAATACGAGCAGTACTTC.

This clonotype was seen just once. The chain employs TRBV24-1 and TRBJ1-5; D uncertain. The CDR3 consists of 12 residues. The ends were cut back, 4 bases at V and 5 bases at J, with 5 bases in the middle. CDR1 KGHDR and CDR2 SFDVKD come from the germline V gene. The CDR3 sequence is CATSDPHQPQHF. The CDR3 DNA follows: TGTGCCACCAGTGACCCCCATCAGCCCCAGCATTTT.

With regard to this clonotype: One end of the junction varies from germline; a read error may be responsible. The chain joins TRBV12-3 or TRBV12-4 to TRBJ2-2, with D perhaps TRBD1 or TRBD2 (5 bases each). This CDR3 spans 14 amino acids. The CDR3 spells CASSFWGNSGELFF. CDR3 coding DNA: TGTGCCAGCAGTTTTTGGGGGAACTCCGGGGAGCTGTTTTTT.

The CDR3 is CASSLVESRRGGNTGELFF. CDR3 nucleotide sequence: TGTGCCAGCAGCTTAGTAGAGTCTCGGCGGGGCGGGAACACCGGGGAGCTGTTTTTT. The V call is TRBV7-8, the J call TRBJ2-2, with D perhaps TRBD2 (6 bases). The CDR3 runs to 19 residues. The V end was cut by 1 base, the J end by 1 base, with 19 bases between. In germline, CDR1 is SGHVS, CDR2 FQNEAQ.

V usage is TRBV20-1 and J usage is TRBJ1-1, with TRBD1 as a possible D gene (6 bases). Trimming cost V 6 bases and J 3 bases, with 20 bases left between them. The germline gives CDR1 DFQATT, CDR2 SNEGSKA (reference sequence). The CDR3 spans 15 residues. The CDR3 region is CSAGGRQAAYTEAFF. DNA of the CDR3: TGCAGTGCGGGGGGAAGACAGGCCGCCTACACTGAAGCTTTCTTT.

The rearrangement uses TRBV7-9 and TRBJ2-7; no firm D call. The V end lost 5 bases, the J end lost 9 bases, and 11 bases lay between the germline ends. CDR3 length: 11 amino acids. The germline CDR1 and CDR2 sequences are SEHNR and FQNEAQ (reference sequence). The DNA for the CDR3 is TGTGCCAGCAGCGCCCTAAGTGGGCAGTACTTC. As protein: CASSALSGQYF.

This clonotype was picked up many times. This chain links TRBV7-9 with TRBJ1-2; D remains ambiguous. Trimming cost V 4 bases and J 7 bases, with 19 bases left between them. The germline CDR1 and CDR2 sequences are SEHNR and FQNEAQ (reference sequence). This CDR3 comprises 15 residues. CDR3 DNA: TGTGCCAGCAGCTCCACGGGCCCCGCCACGTTTGGCTACACCTTC. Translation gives CASSSTGPATFGYTF.

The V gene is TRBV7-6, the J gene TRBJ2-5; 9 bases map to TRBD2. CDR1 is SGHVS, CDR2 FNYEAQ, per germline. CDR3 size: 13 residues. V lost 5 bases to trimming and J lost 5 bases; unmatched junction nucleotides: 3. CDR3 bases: TGTGCCAGCAGCGACGGACTAGCGGAGACCCAGTACTTC. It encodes CASSDGLAETQYF.

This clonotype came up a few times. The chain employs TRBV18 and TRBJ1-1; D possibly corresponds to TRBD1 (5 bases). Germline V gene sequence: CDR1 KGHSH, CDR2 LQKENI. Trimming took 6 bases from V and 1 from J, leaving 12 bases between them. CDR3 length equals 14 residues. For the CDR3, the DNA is TGTGCCAGCTCGGGCGGGGGGTCGAACACTGAAGCTTTCTTT. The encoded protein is CASSGGGSNTEAFF.

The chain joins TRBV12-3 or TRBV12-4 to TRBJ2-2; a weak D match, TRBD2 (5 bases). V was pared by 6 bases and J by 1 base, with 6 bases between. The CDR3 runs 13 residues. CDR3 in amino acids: CASSRGNTGELFF. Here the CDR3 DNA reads TGTGCCAGCAGCCGGGGGAACACCGGGGAGCTGTTTTTT.

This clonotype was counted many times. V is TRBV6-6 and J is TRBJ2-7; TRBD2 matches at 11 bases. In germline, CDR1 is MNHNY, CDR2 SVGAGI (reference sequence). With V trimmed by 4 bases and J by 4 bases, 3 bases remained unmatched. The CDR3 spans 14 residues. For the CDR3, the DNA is TGTGCCAGCAGTTCCACTAGCGGGAGTTACGAGCAGTACTTC. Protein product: CASSSTSGSYEQYF.

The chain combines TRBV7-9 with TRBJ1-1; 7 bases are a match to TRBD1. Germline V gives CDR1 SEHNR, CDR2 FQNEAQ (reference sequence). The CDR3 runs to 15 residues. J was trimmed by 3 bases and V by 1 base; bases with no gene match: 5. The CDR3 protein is CASSLGGGADTEAFF. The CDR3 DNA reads TGTGCCAGCAGCTTAGGAGGGGGCGCCGACACTGAAGCTTTCTTT.

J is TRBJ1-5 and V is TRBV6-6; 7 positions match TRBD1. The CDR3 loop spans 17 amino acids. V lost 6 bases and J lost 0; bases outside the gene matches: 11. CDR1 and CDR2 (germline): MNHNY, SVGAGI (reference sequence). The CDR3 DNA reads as TGTGCCAGCAGACCTTTGGGACAGAGCAATAGCAATCAGCCCCAGCATTTT. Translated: CASRPLGQSNSNQPQHF.

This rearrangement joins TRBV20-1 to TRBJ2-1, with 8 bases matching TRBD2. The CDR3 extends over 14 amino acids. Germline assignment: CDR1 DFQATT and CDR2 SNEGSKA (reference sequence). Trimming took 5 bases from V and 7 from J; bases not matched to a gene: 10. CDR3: CSAPSGSAPNEQFF. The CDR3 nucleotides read TGCAGTGCTCCAAGCGGGAGTGCCCCGAATGAGCAGTTCTTC.

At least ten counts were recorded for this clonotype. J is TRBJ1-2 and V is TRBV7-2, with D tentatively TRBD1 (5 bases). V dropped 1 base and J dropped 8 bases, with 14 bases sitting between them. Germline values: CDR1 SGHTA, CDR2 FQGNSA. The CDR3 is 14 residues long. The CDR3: CASSLDPQQGGYTF. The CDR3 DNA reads TGTGCCAGCAGCTTAGACCCCCAGCAGGGCGGCTACACCTTC.

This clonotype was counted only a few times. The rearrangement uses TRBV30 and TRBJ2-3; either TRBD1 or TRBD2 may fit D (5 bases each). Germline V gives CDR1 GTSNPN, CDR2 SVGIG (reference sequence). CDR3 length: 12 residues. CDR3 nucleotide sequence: TGTGCTTTGGGACGGTACACAGATACGCAGTATTTT. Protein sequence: CALGRYTDTQYF.

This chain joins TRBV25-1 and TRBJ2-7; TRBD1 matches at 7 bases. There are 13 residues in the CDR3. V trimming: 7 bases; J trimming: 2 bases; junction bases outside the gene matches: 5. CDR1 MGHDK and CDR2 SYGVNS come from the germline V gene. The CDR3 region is CASTEGGPYEQYF. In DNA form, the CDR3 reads TGTGCCAGCACCGAAGGGGGCCCCTACGAGCAGTACTTC.

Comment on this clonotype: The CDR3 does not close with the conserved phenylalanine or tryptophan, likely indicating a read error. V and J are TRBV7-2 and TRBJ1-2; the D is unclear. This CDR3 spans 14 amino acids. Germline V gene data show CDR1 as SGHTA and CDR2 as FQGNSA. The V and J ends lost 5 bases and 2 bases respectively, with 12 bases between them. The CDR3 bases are TGTGCCAGCAGCCCGGGGTTGGGGAACTATGGCTACACCTTA. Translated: CASSPGLGNYGYTL.

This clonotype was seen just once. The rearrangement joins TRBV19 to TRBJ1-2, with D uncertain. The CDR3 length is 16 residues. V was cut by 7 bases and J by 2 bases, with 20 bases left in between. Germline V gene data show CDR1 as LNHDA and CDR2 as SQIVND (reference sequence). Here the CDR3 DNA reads TGTGCCAGTATGGTTGACCACCTTGGACTAAACTATGGCTACACCTTC. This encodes CASMVDHLGLNYGYTF.